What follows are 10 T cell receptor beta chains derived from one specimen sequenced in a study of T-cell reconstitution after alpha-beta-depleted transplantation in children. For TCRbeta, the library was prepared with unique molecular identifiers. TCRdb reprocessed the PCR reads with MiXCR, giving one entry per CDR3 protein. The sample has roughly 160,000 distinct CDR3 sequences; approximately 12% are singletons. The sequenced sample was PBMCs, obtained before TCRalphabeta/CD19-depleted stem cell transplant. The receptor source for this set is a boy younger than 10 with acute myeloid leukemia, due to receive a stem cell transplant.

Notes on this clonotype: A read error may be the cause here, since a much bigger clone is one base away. As DNA, the CDR3 is TGCAGTGCCGAGAATTGGGGGGGGCTGAGGTCCTACAATGAGCAGCTCTTC. It yields the protein CSAENWGGLRSYNEQLF. This chain joins TRBV20-1 and TRBJ2-1; the D gene is possibly TRBD2 (7 bases). The CDR3 is 17 amino acids. In germline, CDR1 is DFQATT, CDR2 SNEGSKA (reference sequence).

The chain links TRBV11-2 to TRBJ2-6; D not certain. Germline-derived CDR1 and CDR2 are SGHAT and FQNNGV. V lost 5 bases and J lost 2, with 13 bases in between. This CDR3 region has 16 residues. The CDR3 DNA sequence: TGTGCCAGCAGCCACCTCAAGCTCCCTGGGGCCAACGTCCTGACTTTC. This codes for CASSHLKLPGANVLTF.

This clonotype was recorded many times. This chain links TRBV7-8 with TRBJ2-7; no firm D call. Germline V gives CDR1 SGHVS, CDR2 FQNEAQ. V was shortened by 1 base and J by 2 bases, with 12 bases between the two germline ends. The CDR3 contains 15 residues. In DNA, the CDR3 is TGTGCCAGCAGCTTAGATAGGAGACCCACCTACGAGCAGTACTTC. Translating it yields CASSLDRRPTYEQYF. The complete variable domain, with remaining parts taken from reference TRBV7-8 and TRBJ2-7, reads GAGVSQSPRYKVAKRGQDVALRCDPISGHVSLFWYQQALGQGPEFLTYFQNEAQLDKSGLPSDRFFAERPEGSVSTLKIQRTQQEDSAVYLCASSLDRRPTYEQYFGPGTRLTVT.

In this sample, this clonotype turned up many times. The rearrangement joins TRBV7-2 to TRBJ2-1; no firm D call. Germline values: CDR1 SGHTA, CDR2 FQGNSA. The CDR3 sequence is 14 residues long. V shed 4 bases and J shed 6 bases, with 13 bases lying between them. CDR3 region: CASSSPGYGNEQFF. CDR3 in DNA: TGTGCCAGCAGCTCTCCAGGCTACGGCAATGAGCAGTTCTTC.

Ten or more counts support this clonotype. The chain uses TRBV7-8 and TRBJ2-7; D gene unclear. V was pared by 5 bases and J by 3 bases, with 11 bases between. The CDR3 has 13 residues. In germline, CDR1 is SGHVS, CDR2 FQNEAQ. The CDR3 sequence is CASSPYARYEQYF. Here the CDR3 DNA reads TGTGCCAGCAGCCCATACGCACGCTACGAGCAGTACTTC.

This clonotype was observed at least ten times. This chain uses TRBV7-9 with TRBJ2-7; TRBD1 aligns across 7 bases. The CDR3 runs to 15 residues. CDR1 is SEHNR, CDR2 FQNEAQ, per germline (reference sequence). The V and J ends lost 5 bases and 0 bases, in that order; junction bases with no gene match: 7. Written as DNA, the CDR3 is TGTGCCAGCAGCGGTGCGACAGGGAGCTCCTACGAGCAGTACGTC. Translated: CASSGATGSSYEQYV.

The CDR3 sequence is CASSPPSGSYEQYF. In DNA form, the CDR3 reads TGTGCCAGCTCACCCCCTAGCGGGAGCTACGAGCAGTACTTC. V gene TRBV18 combines with J gene TRBJ2-7; TRBD2 agrees at 10 bases. This CDR3 is 14 amino acids long. The V segment lost 3 bases and the J segment 3 bases; nucleotides outside the gene matches: 2. The germline V gene has CDR1 KGHSH and CDR2 LQKENI.

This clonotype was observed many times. The chain's CDR3 is CASSLPFTRVSRTGELFF. CDR3 coding DNA: TGTGCCAGCAGTTTACCCTTTACCAGGGTGTCTCGCACCGGGGAGCTGTTTTTT. This chain links TRBV27 with TRBJ2-2, with TRBD1 as a possible D gene (5 bases). The CDR3 is made up of 18 amino acids. The V gene lost 2 bases and the J gene lost 4 bases, with 20 bases spanning the gap. Germline V CDR1 and CDR2: MNHEY, SMNVEV (reference sequence).

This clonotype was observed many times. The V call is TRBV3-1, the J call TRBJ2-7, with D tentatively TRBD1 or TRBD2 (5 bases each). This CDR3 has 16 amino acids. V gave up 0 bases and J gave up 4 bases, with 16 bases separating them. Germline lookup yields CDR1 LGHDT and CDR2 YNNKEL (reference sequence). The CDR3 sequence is CASSQDLIGARYEQYF. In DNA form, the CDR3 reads TGTGCCAGCAGCCAAGATCTCATCGGGGCGCGGTACGAGCAGTACTTC.

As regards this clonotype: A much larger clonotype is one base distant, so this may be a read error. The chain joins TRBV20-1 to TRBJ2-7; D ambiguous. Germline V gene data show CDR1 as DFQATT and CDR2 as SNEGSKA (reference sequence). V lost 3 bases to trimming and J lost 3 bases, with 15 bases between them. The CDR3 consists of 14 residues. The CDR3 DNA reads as TGCAGTGCTAGGATCGTATTTGGAAACTACGAGCAGTACTTC. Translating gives CSARIVFGNYEQYF.